This TCR beta chain was observed in a study of T cells after yellow fever vaccination. This clonotype was observed many times. UMIs and a universal primer site were added when TCR cDNA was made by 5'RACE template switching. TCRdb passed the 5' RACE reads through MiXCR, listing each CDR3 protein once. This sample has 300,000 to 350,000 distinct CDR3 sequences, with 7% to 9% found just once. The source of this sequence is a man between 18 and 35 years old who received the YFV17D yellow fever vaccine. This material consisted of PBMCs, taken more than 40 days after the first yellow fever vaccination.

The CDR3 coding sequence is TGTGCCAGCAGTTTGCGGGGCGCGGGGTACAATGAGCAGTTCTTC. It encodes CASSLRGAGYNEQFF. The chain combines TRBV28 with TRBJ2-1, with a tentative D call TRBD2 (6 bases). The V end lost 3 bases, the J end lost 4 bases, and 13 bases lay between the germline ends. The CDR3 spans 15 residues. Germline V gene data show CDR1 as MDHEN and CDR2 as SYDVKM.